A single sample gave rise to the 32 T cell receptor beta chains below, sequenced in a study of cytomegalovirus exposure and HLA in healthy donors. Both 60 Vbeta primers and 13 Jbeta primers went into the PCR. TCRdb's table, derived via immunoSEQ multiplex PCR, lists solely in-frame clones and lacks some. The table includes about 180,000 clones, roughly 80% detected once. Input material: PBMCs. These receptors were taken from a man aged 55 to 70 in good health and CMV-seronegative.

J is TRBJ1-1 and V is TRBV29-1; D not resolved. V lost 6 bases, J lost 5 bases, and 10 bases lay in between. This CDR3 is built from 11 residues. The germline gives CDR1 SQVTM, CDR2 ANQGSEA. CDR3 in amino acids: CSVRRDTEAFF. DNA of the CDR3: TGCAGCGTCCGACGGGATACTGAAGCTTTCTTT. Using reference TRBV29-1 and TRBJ1-1 for the parts outside the CDR3, the full variable domain is SAVISQKPSRDICQRGTSLTIQCQVDSQVTMMFWYRQQPGQSLTLIATANQGSEATYESGFVIDKFPISRPNLTFSTLTVSNMSPEDSSIYLCSVRRDTEAFFGQGTRLTVV.

The J gene is TRBJ1-2, the V gene TRBV6-1, with D possibly being TRBD1 (5 bases). The CDR3 spans 17 residues. Trimming removed 2 bases at V and 4 bases at J, with 20 bases between. The germline V gene encodes CDR1 MNHNS and CDR2 SASEGT. The CDR3 loop reads CASSEKTPGWGGYGYTF. The CDR3 DNA sequence: TGTGCCAGCAGTGAAAAAACCCCGGGTTGGGGCGGCTATGGCTACACCTTC.

The chain carries TRBV11-3 and TRBJ2-2, with TRBD1 matching 11 bases. CDR3 length: 18 amino acids. CDR1 and CDR2 from the germline V gene are SGHNT and YENEEA. J lost 0 bases, V lost 5 bases, and 8 bases had no gene match. Here the CDR3 reads CASSLASGQGANTGELFF. The CDR3 coding sequence is TGTGCCAGCAGCCTTGCCTCGGGACAGGGGGCGAACACCGGGGAGCTGTTTTTT.

The V call is TRBV5-1, the J call TRBJ2-5; 7 nucleotides line up with TRBD2. Germline-derived CDR1 and CDR2 are SGHRS and YFSETQ. This CDR3 has 14 residues. V was pared by 3 bases and J by 5 bases, with 7 bases of the junction left unmatched. The CDR3, as DNA: TGCGCCAGCAGCTCATTTCAGGGAGGGGAGACCCAGTACTTC. This encodes CASSSFQGGETQYF. Full variable domain (remainder filled in from reference TRBV5-1 and TRBJ2-5): KAGVTQTPRYLIKTRGQQVTLSCSPISGHRSVSWYQQTPGQGLQFLFEYFSETQRNKGNFPGRFSGRQFSNSRSEMNVSTLELGDSALYLCASSSFQGGETQYFGPGTRLLVL.

The chain links TRBV29-1 to TRBJ2-1; 7 bases are shared with TRBD2. V was clipped by 2 bases and J by 4 bases; unmatched bases: 8. This CDR3 has 15 residues. Germline assignment: CDR1 SQVTM and CDR2 ANQGSEA. The CDR3 sequence is CSVETTGGRYNEQFF. The CDR3 DNA is TGCAGCGTTGAAACCACGGGAGGCCGGTACAATGAGCAGTTCTTC.

The chain links TRBV30 to TRBJ2-2; TRBD1 matches 8 bases. Germline values: CDR1 GTSNPN, CDR2 SVGIG (reference sequence). The CDR3 loop spans 16 amino acids. The J segment lost 3 bases and the V segment lost 2 bases, leaving 8 bases of the junction unmatched. CDR3 DNA: TGTGCCTGGAGTAATGCAGGGGGCGCCGACACCGGGGAGCTGTTTTTT. Its translation is CAWSNAGGADTGELFF.

This chain joins TRBV27 and TRBJ2-1, with TRBD2 identical over 11 bases. This CDR3 comprises 14 residues. Trimming removed 5 bases from V and 6 bases from J; junction bases left unmatched: 3. The germline CDR1 and CDR2 sequences are MNHEY and SMNVEV (reference sequence). The chain's CDR3 is CASSLGTSGNEQFF. The CDR3 region has the DNA TGTGCCAGCAGTCTCGGGACTAGCGGCAATGAGCAGTTCTTC.

The CDR3 region has the DNA TGTGCCAGCAGCATCCGGGACACGATTACCTACGAGCAGTACTTC. Residues: CASSIRDTITYEQYF. This chain links TRBV5-4 with TRBJ2-7; a weak D match, TRBD1 (6 bases). Per germline, CDR1 SGHNT and CDR2 YYREEE (reference sequence). This CDR3 is built from 15 residues. Trimming pared 4 bases from V and 2 bases from J, leaving 16 bases between.

The chain is built from TRBV15 and TRBJ1-2, with a possible D match to TRBD1 (6 bases). Germline V gene data show CDR1 as LNHNV and CDR2 as YYDKDF (reference sequence). V was clipped by 1 base and J by 7 bases, with 16 bases between them. The CDR3 runs to 15 residues. The CDR3: CATSRAAGVSGGYTF. The CDR3 DNA follows: TGTGCCACCAGCAGAGCGGCAGGGGTTTCTGGTGGCTACACCTTC.

The chain links TRBV4-2 to TRBJ2-1; 11 positions match TRBD1. The CDR3 is 18 amino acids. Germline-derived CDR1 and CDR2 are LGHNA and YNFKEQ. V shed 0 bases, J shed 6 bases, and the junction held 10 bases outside the gene matches. The chain's CDR3 is CASSQDPIGTGGINEQFF. CDR3 nucleotides: TGTGCCAGCAGCCAAGACCCGATCGGGACAGGGGGTATCAATGAGCAGTTCTTC.

This chain joins TRBV5-1 and TRBJ2-5; TRBD1 is a possible D gene (6 bases). There are 13 residues in the CDR3. V was clipped by 4 bases and J by 2 bases, with 9 bases between them. Germline V gene sequence: CDR1 SGHRS, CDR2 YFSETQ. The CDR3 loop reads CASSRGTQETQYF. The CDR3 DNA is TGCGCCAGCAGCAGGGGGACACAAGAGACCCAGTACTTC.

This clone was detected only a few times. This chain joins TRBV30 and TRBJ1-6; 8 bases map to TRBD1. The ends lost 5 bases at V and 11 bases at J; junction bases unmatched: 11. Germline lookup yields CDR1 GTSNPN and CDR2 SVGIG (reference sequence). The CDR3 spans 14 residues. The CDR3 here is CAWVSSGQEAPLHF. CDR3 DNA sequence: TGTGCCTGGGTTTCCTCGGGACAGGAGGCACCCCTCCACTTT.

J is TRBJ1-1 and V is TRBV19, with TRBD1 identical over 7 bases. This CDR3 spans 14 amino acids. The trim removed 3 bases at V and 4 bases at J, leaving 5 bases unmatched. The germline CDR1 and CDR2 sequences are LNHDA and SQIVND (reference sequence). The CDR3 nucleotides are TGTGCCAGTAGTATTTCGACAGGGCGCACTGAAGCTTTCTTT. Protein product: CASSISTGRTEAFF.

CDR3: CASSVDSGSTGELFF. The CDR3 region has the DNA TGTGCCAGCAGCGTTGATAGCGGGAGCACCGGGGAGCTGTTTTTT. The genes are TRBV9 and TRBJ2-2, with TRBD2 matching 9 bases. The CDR3 spans 15 residues. Germline V gene data show CDR1 as SGDLS and CDR2 as YYNGEE. J gave up 4 bases and V 2 bases, and 3 bases lay outside the gene matches.

DNA for the CDR3: TGTGCCAGCAGTCAACTTGGGGGGAATAATTCACCCCTCCACTTT. It codes for CASSQLGGNNSPLHF. J is TRBJ1-6 and V is TRBV27; D is perhaps TRBD1 (5 bases). V gave up 5 bases and J gave up 5 bases, with 13 bases separating them. Germline-derived CDR1 and CDR2 are MNHEY and SMNVEV (reference sequence). This CDR3 has 15 residues.

The V gene is TRBV6-5, the J gene TRBJ1-1; possibly TRBD1 for D (5 bases). The germline CDR1 and CDR2 sequences are MNHEY and SVGAGI. The CDR3 covers 14 residues. The V end was cut by 2 bases, the J end by 4 bases, with 11 bases between. The CDR3 loop is CASSYAGGGTEAFF. Here the CDR3 DNA reads TGTGCCAGCAGTTACGCGGGGGGGGGCACTGAAGCTTTCTTT.

The chain couples TRBV19 to TRBJ1-6; D possibly corresponds to TRBD1 (6 bases). Trimming removed 6 bases from V and 11 bases from J, with 17 bases in between. Germline loops: CDR1 LNHDA, CDR2 SQIVND (reference sequence). The CDR3 runs to 14 residues. CDR3 in amino acids: CASSEKGGLAPLHF. The DNA for the CDR3 is TGTGCCAGTAGCGAGAAAGGGGGATTGGCACCCCTCCACTTT. Combining the CDR3 with reference TRBV19 and TRBJ1-6 gives the whole variable domain DGGITQSPKYLFRKEGQNVTLSCEQNLNHDAMYWYRQDPGQGLRLIYYSQIVNDFQKGDIAEGYSVSREKKESFPLTVTSAQKNPTAFYLCASSEKGGLAPLHFGNGTRLTVT.

This clone appeared a single time. The gene calls are TRBV5-1 and TRBJ2-1; D may match TRBD1 or TRBD2 (5 bases each). The germline V gene encodes CDR1 SGHRS and CDR2 YFSETQ. This CDR3 is 16 amino acids long. Deletions cut 4 bases from V and 2 bases from J, with 16 bases between. The CDR3 DNA reads as TGCGCCAGCAGCATGGGACGCCAGGGTCCCTACAATGAGCAGTTCTTC. Residues: CASSMGRQGPYNEQFF.

This clone appeared a few times. The rearrangement uses TRBV18 and TRBJ2-7; TRBD2 aligns across 15 bases. The CDR3 consists of 19 residues. V lost 6 bases and J lost 2; bases outside the gene matches: 14. CDR1 is KGHSH, CDR2 LQKENI, per germline. The CDR3: CASSPTPGTSGGSTYEQYF. Written as DNA, the CDR3 is TGTGCCAGCTCCCCTACACCCGGGACTAGCGGGGGGTCCACCTACGAGCAGTACTTC. The full variable domain, in which reference TRBV18 and TRBJ2-7 provide the parts outside the CDR3, is NAGVMQNPRHLVRRRGQEARLRCSPMKGHSHVYWYRQLPEEGLKFMVYLQKENIIDESGMPKERFSAEFPKEGPSILRIQQVVRGDSAAYFCASSPTPGTSGGSTYEQYFGPGTRLTVT.

The chain joins TRBV18 to TRBJ2-7; D is possibly TRBD1 (6 bases). CDR1 and CDR2 (germline): KGHSH, LQKENI. This CDR3 is 14 amino acids long. The V end lost 2 bases, the J end lost 3 bases, and 11 bases lay between the germline ends. This CDR3 reads CASSPGTPLYEQYF. DNA of the CDR3: TGTGCCAGCTCACCAGGGACACCCCTCTACGAGCAGTACTTC.

CDR3 in amino acids: CSALQGETYEQYF. The CDR3, as DNA: TGCAGCGCATTACAGGGGGAAACCTACGAGCAGTACTTC. The chain couples TRBV29-1 to TRBJ2-7; 8 bases line up with TRBD1. The germline V gene has CDR1 SQVTM and CDR2 ANQGSEA. The CDR3 covers 13 residues. V trimming: 7 bases; J trimming: 2 bases; junction bases outside the gene matches: 7.

Note on this clone: The junction does not match germline at one end; this may be a read error. The V and J genes are TRBV30 and TRBJ1-2, with TRBD1 matching over 8 bases. This CDR3 spans 11 amino acids. Germline V gene lookup returns CDR1 GTSNPN and CDR2 SVGIG (reference sequence). CDR3 coding DNA: TGTGCCTGGAGTACAGGGGGAAGACGGGGCTTC. Translating it yields CAWSTGGRRGF. Variable domain in full (rest from reference TRBV30 and TRBJ1-2): SQTIHQWPATLVQPVGSPLSLECTVEGTSNPNLYWYRQAAGRGLQLLFYSVGIGQISSEVPQNLSASRPQDRQFILSSKKLLLSDSGFYLCAWSTGGRRGFGSGTRLTVV.

The gene calls are TRBV6-1 and TRBJ2-1; 9 bases fit TRBD2. The V gene's germline CDR1 is MNHNS and CDR2 SASEGT. J lost 1 base, V lost 3 bases, and 1 base had no gene match. The CDR3 length is 15 residues. The CDR3 sequence: CASSDLAGSYNEQFF. In DNA form, the CDR3 reads TGTGCCAGCAGTGATCTAGCGGGATCCTACAATGAGCAGTTCTTC.

The CDR3, as DNA: TGCGCCAGCAGCATCGGACAGGACTCCTATAATTCACCCCTCCACTTT. Translated: CASSIGQDSYNSPLHF. This rearrangement joins TRBV5-1 to TRBJ1-6, with 7 bases aligning to TRBD1. The CDR3 is made up of 16 amino acids. Germline CDR1 and CDR2: SGHRS and YFSETQ. The junction had 4 bases not matched to a gene; V was cut back by 4 bases and J by 0 bases.

V gene TRBV28 combines with J gene TRBJ1-2; maybe TRBD1 (5 bases). Trimming pared 5 bases from V and 5 bases from J, leaving 12 bases between. The CDR3 has 13 residues. The germline V gene has CDR1 MDHEN and CDR2 SYDVKM. The CDR3 DNA reads TGTGCCAGCAGTGGAGGGCGGGGGTATGGCTACACCTTC. Protein: CASSGGRGYGYTF.

The table lists this clone with a few counts. J is TRBJ1-1 and V is TRBV6-5; no reliable D call. This CDR3 spans 12 amino acids. Germline V gene data show CDR1 as MNHEY and CDR2 as SVGAGI. The V end lost 8 bases, the J end lost 5 bases, and 12 bases lay between the germline ends. The CDR3 DNA is TGTGCCAGCCAGGATAAGAGTACTGAAGCTTTCTTT. Its protein product is CASQDKSTEAFF.

V is TRBV19 and J is TRBJ2-7, with 7 bases aligning to TRBD1. CDR3 length: 15 amino acids. The ends lost 5 bases at V and 0 bases at J; junction bases unmatched: 7. Germline-derived CDR1 and CDR2 are LNHDA and SQIVND (reference sequence). The CDR3 bases are TGTGCCAGTAGTCGTGGGACAGCCCCCTCCTACGAGCAGTACTTC. Translated, it gives CASSRGTAPSYEQYF.

The V gene is TRBV5-1, the J gene TRBJ2-7; a weak D match, TRBD2 (5 bases). CDR3 length: 11 amino acids. The V end lost 4 bases, the J end lost 7 bases, and 9 bases lay between the germline ends. Germline V gives CDR1 SGHRS, CDR2 YFSETQ. In DNA, the CDR3 is TGCGCCAGCAGCGGAGGTAGGGAGCAGTACTTC. Its protein product is CASSGGREQYF.

In this sample, this clone turned up a few times. The chain uses TRBV2 and TRBJ2-3; possible D gene TRBD1, 7 bases. The CDR3 runs to 13 residues. V shed 10 bases and J shed 2 bases, with 13 bases lying between them. Per germline, CDR1 SNHLY and CDR2 FYNNEI. CDR3 DNA sequence: TGTGCCACACAGGGGACTTACACAGATACGCAGTATTTT. It specifies CATQGTYTDTQYF.

This clone was found once. This chain uses TRBV11-2 with TRBJ2-3, with TRBD2 matching 10 bases. V lost 5 bases and J lost 2; bases outside the gene matches: 4. The germline V gene encodes CDR1 SGHAT and CDR2 FQNNGV. This CDR3 region has 15 residues. CDR3 amino acids: CASSVGTSATDTQYF. The CDR3 region has the DNA TGTGCCAGCAGCGTTGGGACTAGCGCCACAGATACGCAGTATTTT.

Notes on this clone: At one boundary the junction diverges from the germline segment, which might be a read error. The CDR3 DNA is TGTGCCAGCAGTATAAGTAGGGGGGACTATGGCTACCCCTTC. As protein: CASSISRGDYGYPF. V gene TRBV6-5 combines with J gene TRBJ1-2; TRBD1 might be the D (6 bases). Germline V gene sequence: CDR1 MNHEY, CDR2 SVGAGI. The CDR3 loop spans 14 amino acids.

This clone has more than one count but fewer than ten. CDR3 in amino acids: CASSRSQYEQYF. In DNA, the CDR3 is TGTGCCAGCAGTCGGAGCCAATACGAGCAGTACTTC. This chain links TRBV2 with TRBJ2-7, with D hard to call. CDR1 and CDR2 (germline): SNHLY, FYNNEI. This CDR3 has 12 amino acids. Trimming pared 5 bases from V and 4 bases from J, leaving 9 bases between.